The source of this T cell receptor beta chain is a study of T cell changes during pregnancy in multiple sclerosis. This CDR3 contains 13 residues. Trimming removed 7 bases from V and 8 bases from J, with 15 bases in between. CDR1 and CDR2 (germline): MDHEN, SYDVKM. Some clones are missing from TCRdb's copy, which holds only in-frame ones; the method was immunoSEQ multiplex PCR. The top ten hold less than 2% of the sample, which has under 70,000 clones, 80% to 95% seen once. The specimen comprised peripheral blood, sampled in the third trimester of pregnancy. The rearrangement uses TRBV28 and TRBJ2-1, with D perhaps matching TRBD2 (5 bases). This receptor was obtained from a female donor in good health, enrolled as a control in a pregnancy study. CDR3 sequence (DNA): TGTGCCAGCATCCAAGGAGAGGGTCATGAGCAGTTCTTC. It specifies CASIQGEGHEQFF.